This T cell receptor (beta chain) was documented in a study of B cell selection in AIRE deficiency. Sorted regulatory T cells were CD4-positive, CD25-high and CD127-low or negative. Healthy unrelated donors supplied the control samples. In germline, CDR1 is MNHNY, CDR2 SVGAGI (reference sequence). V lost 5 bases and J lost 1; bases outside the gene matches: 1. CDR3 length: 14 amino acids. The repertoire was sequenced with immunoSEQ multiplex PCR; TCRdb's copy has only in-frame clones and lacks some. Of fewer than 25,000 clones in the sample, about 93% were seen once. The receptor's source is a human donor in good health. The rearrangement links TRBV6-6 to TRBJ2-3; TRBD1 agrees at 9 bases. What was sequenced was CD4+CD25+ Tregs sorted from PBMCs. CDR3 sequence: CASSRDRGTDTQYF. The CDR3 DNA follows: TGTGCCAGCAGTAGGGACAGGGGCACAGATACGCAGTATTTT.